This T cell receptor (beta chain) comes out of a study of T cell responses to AZD1222 COVID-19 vaccine. Study-wide findings and caveats: Just a handful of AZD1222 recipients were seropositive at baseline. Samples come after the peak T cell response, not at day 14.

J lost 6 bases, V lost 0 bases, and 5 bases had no gene match. Looked up from germline, CDR1 is SGHRS and CDR2 is YFSETQ. This CDR3 has 15 amino acids. Libraries were prepared by immunoSEQ multiplex PCR; TCRdb keeps only in-frame clonotypes and omits some of them. This sample has around 140,000 clones, with more than 90% found just once. A note on this clone: The target antigen is unknown.

Specimen: peripheral blood, collected 28 days after the second AZD1222 dose. This sequence was found in an adult who received the AZD1222 COVID-19 vaccine. The rearrangement uses TRBV5-1 and TRBJ1-4, with TRBD1 matching 7 bases. The CDR3 DNA reads TGCGCCAGCAGCTTGGATGGCAGGGGGGATGAAAAACTGTTTTTT. It specifies CASSLDGRGDEKLFF. The complete variable domain, with remaining parts taken from reference TRBV5-1 and TRBJ1-4, reads KAGVTQTPRYLIKTRGQQVTLSCSPISGHRSVSWYQQTPGQGLQFLFEYFSETQRNKGNFPGRFSGRQFSNSRSEMNVSTLELGDSALYLCASSLDGRGDEKLFFGSGTQLSVL.